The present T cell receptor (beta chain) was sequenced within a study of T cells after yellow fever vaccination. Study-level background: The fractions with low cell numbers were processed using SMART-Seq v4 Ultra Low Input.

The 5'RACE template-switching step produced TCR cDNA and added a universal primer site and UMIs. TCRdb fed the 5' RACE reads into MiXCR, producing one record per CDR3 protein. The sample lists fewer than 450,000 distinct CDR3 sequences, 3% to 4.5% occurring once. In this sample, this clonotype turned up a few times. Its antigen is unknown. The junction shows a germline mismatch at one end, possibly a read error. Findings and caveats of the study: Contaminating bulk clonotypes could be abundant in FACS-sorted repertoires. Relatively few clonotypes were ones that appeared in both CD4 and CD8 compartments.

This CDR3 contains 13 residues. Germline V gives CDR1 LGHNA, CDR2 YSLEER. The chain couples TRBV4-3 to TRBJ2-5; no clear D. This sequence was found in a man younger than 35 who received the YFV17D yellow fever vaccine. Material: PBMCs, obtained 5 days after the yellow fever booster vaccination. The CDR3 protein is CASSQDRGEAQYF. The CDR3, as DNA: TGCGCCAGCAGCCAAGATCGCGGAGAGGCCCAGTACTTC.